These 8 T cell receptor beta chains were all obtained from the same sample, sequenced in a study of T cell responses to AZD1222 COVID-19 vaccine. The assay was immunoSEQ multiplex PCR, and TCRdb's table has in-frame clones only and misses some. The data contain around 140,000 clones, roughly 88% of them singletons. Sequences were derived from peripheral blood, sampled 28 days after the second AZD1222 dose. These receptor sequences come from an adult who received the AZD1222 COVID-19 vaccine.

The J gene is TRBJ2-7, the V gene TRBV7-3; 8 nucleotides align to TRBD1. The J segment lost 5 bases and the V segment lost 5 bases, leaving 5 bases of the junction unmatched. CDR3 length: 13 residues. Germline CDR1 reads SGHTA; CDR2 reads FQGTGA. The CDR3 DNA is TGTGCCAGCAGCGTCGGACAGGGCGACGAGCAGTACTTC. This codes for CASSVGQGDEQYF.

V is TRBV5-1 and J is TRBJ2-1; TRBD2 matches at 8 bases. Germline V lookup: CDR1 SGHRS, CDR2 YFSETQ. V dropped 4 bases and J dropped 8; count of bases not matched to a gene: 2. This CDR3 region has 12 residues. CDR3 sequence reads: CASSVTSDEQFF. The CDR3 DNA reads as TGCGCCAGCAGCGTGACTAGCGATGAGCAGTTCTTC.

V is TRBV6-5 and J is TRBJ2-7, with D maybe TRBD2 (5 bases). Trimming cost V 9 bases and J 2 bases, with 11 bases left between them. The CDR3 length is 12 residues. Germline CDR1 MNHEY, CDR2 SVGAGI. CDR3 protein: CASSDGTYEQYF. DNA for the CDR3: TGTGCCAGTTCGGACGGGACCTACGAGCAGTACTTC.

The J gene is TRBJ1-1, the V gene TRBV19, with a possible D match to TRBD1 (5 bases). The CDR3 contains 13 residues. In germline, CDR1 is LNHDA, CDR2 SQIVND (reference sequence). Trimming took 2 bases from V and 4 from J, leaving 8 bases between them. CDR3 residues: CASSIWGRTEAFF. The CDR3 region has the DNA TGTGCCAGTAGTATATGGGGCCGCACTGAAGCTTTCTTT.

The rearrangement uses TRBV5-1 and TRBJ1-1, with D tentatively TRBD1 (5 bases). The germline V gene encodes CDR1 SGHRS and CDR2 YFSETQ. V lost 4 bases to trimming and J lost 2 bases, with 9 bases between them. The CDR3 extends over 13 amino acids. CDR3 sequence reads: CASSLTDNTEAFF. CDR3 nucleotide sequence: TGCGCCAGCAGCCTGACAGATAACACTGAAGCTTTCTTT. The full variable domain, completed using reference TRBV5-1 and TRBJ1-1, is KAGVTQTPRYLIKTRGQQVTLSCSPISGHRSVSWYQQTPGQGLQFLFEYFSETQRNKGNFPGRFSGRQFSNSRSEMNVSTLELGDSALYLCASSLTDNTEAFFGQGTRLTVV.

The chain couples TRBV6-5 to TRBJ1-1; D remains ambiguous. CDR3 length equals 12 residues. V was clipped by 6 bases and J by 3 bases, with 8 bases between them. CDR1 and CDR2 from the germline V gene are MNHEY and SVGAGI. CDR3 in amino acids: CASSPRDTEAFF. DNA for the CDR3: TGTGCCAGCAGCCCGAGAGACACTGAAGCTTTCTTT.

CDR3 region: CASRHLAGGDSEQYF. CDR3 DNA sequence: TGTGCCAGCAGGCATCTAGCGGGAGGGGACAGCGAGCAGTACTTC. The V gene is TRBV6-5, the J gene TRBJ2-7, with 12 bases that match TRBD2. Trimming at V came to 6 bases and at J to 6 bases, leaving 9 bases not matched to a gene. The germline V gene encodes CDR1 MNHEY and CDR2 SVGAGI. The CDR3 runs to 15 residues.

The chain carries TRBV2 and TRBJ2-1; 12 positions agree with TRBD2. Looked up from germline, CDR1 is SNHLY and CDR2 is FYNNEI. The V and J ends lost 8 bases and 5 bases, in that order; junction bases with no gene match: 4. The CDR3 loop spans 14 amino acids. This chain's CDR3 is CASGWTSGNNEQFF. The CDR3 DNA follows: TGTGCCAGCGGGTGGACTAGCGGGAACAATGAGCAGTTCTTC.